The 8 T cell receptor beta chains below were found in one sample sequenced in a study of cytomegalovirus exposure and HLA in healthy donors. 60 Vbeta and 13 Jbeta primers were used in PCR. Profiling relied on immunoSEQ multiplex PCR, and the TCRdb table lists in-frame clones only, not all of them. The sample records over 100,000 clones, around three quarters being singletons. Sequenced input: PBMCs. These receptors were taken from a man between 25 and 39 years old in good health and CMV-seropositive.

This clone was seen once. V usage is TRBV7-9 and J usage is TRBJ1-1; D is perhaps TRBD1 (5 bases). Trimming took off 0 bases at V and 3 bases at J, with 11 bases between the two ends. This CDR3 is 15 amino acids long. Germline CDR1 reads SEHNR; CDR2 reads FQNEAQ (reference sequence). The CDR3 loop is CASSLAGGGYTEAFF. The DNA of the CDR3 is TGTGCCAGCAGCTTAGCTGGGGGGGGGTACACTGAAGCTTTCTTT. Full variable domain (outside the CDR3, taken from reference TRBV7-9 and TRBJ1-1): DTGVSQNPRHKITKRGQNVTFRCDPISEHNRLYWYRQTLGQGPEFLTYFQNEAQLEKSRLLSDRFSAERPKGSFSTLEIQRTEQGDSAMYLCASSLAGGGYTEAFFGQGTRLTVV.

The J gene is TRBJ1-6, the V gene TRBV5-4, with 10 bases lining up with TRBD1. Trimming at V came to 4 bases and at J to 0 bases, leaving 7 bases not matched to a gene. Germline-derived CDR1 and CDR2 are SGHNT and YYREEE (reference sequence). CDR3 length: 18 residues. The CDR3 DNA is TGTGCCAGCAGCCTCGGGACAGGGGCCAGCTCCTATAATTCACCCCTCCACTTT. Encoded protein: CASSLGTGASSYNSPLHF.

This clone was seen a single time. V is TRBV30 and J is TRBJ1-6; a weak D match, TRBD1 (5 bases). This CDR3 contains 13 residues. CDR1 and CDR2 from the germline V gene are GTSNPN and SVGIG (reference sequence). The V end lost 1 base, the J end lost 10 bases, and 11 bases lay between the germline ends. In DNA, the CDR3 is TGTGCCTGGAGTGCGCAGGGTTTCTCACCCCTCCACTTT. This encodes CAWSAQGFSPLHF.

This rearrangement joins TRBV14 to TRBJ2-5; TRBD1 matches at 10 bases. The tail of the sequence fits TRBJ2-7 better, so the J call may be wrong. The CDR3 totals 16 residues. Germline CDR1 reads SGHDN; CDR2 reads FVKESK. In DNA form, the CDR3 reads TGTGCCAGCAGCCAGTACGTTCGTGGGACAGGGGACGAGCAGTACTTC. Its protein is CASSQYVRGTGDEQYF.

The chain joins TRBV9 to TRBJ2-5, with 10 bases that match TRBD1. V was clipped by 3 bases and J by 5 bases; unmatched bases: 7. The CDR3 contains 15 residues. The germline CDR1 and CDR2 sequences are SGDLS and YYNGEE. The CDR3 is CASSGRTGGDETQYF. In nucleotides, the CDR3 is TGTGCCAGCAGCGGCCGGACAGGGGGTGATGAGACCCAGTACTTC. The full variable domain, its missing parts supplied by reference TRBV9 and TRBJ2-5, is DSGVTQTPKHLITATGQRVTLRCSPRSGDLSVYWYQQSLDQGLQFLIQYYNGEERAKGNILERFSAQQFPDLHSELNLSSLELGDSALYFCASSGRTGGDETQYFGPGTRLLVL.

The genes are TRBV2 and TRBJ2-5; 8 bases agree with TRBD1. The CDR3 covers 14 residues. The germline gives CDR1 SNHLY, CDR2 FYNNEI. V shed 1 base and J 4 bases; nucleotides not matched to a gene: 2. The DNA of the CDR3 is TGTGCCAGCAGTGAAGTAGGACAGGGAGAGACCCAGTACTTC. It yields the protein CASSEVGQGETQYF.

The chain combines TRBV6-4 with TRBJ2-7, with a weak D call TRBD2 (5 bases). Germline V gene data show CDR1 as MRHNA and CDR2 as SNTAGT. The CDR3 spans 12 residues. The V and J ends lost 2 bases and 11 bases respectively, with 13 bases between them. The CDR3 here is CASSDGGRRKYF. The CDR3 nucleotides read TGTGCCAGCAGTGACGGAGGACGGCGGAAGTACTTC.

The chain couples TRBV5-1 to TRBJ2-5; TRBD1 matches at 8 bases. The V gene's germline CDR1 is SGHRS and CDR2 YFSETQ. Losses at the gene ends were 0 bases for V and 5 bases for J; bases not matched to a gene: 6. The CDR3 length is 15 residues. The CDR3 coding sequence is TGCGCCAGCAGCTTGGCCCAGGGGGCTTTGGAGACCCAGTACTTC. Its protein product is CASSLAQGALETQYF.